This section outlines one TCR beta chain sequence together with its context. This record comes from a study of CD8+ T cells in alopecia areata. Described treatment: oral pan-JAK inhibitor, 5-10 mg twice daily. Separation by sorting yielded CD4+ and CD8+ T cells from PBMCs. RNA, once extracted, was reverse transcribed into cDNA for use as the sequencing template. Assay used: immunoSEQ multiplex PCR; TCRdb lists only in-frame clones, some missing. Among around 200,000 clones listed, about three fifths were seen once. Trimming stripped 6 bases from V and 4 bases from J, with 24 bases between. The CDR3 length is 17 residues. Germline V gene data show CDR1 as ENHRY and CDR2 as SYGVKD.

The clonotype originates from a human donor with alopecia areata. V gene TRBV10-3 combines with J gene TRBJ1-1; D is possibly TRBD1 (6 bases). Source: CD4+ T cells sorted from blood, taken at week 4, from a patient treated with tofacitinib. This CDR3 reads CAISESLAVTGSTEAFF. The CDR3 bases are TGTGCCATCAGCGAATCGCTTGCAGTTACAGGGAGCACTGAAGCTTTCTTT.